This T cell receptor beta chain is drawn from a study of cytomegalovirus exposure and HLA in healthy donors. The PCR used 60 Vbeta and 13 Jbeta primers. Sequencing used immunoSEQ multiplex PCR; TCRdb keeps in-frame clones, though not all of them. This table has about 82,000 clones, approximately 81% appearing once. V lost 6 bases, J lost 0 bases, and 9 bases lay in between. There are 14 residues in the CDR3. Germline V CDR1 and CDR2: MNHNY, SVGAGI (reference sequence). This clone was picked up a small number of times. The clonotype comes from a woman between 50 and 59 years old in good health and CMV-seropositive. The source material was PBMCs. This chain joins TRBV6-6 and TRBJ2-1, with D possibly TRBD1 on 5 matching bases. The CDR3 nucleotides are TGTGCCAGCAGGACCGACAGCTCCTACAATGAGCAGTTCTTC. Protein: CASRTDSSYNEQFF.